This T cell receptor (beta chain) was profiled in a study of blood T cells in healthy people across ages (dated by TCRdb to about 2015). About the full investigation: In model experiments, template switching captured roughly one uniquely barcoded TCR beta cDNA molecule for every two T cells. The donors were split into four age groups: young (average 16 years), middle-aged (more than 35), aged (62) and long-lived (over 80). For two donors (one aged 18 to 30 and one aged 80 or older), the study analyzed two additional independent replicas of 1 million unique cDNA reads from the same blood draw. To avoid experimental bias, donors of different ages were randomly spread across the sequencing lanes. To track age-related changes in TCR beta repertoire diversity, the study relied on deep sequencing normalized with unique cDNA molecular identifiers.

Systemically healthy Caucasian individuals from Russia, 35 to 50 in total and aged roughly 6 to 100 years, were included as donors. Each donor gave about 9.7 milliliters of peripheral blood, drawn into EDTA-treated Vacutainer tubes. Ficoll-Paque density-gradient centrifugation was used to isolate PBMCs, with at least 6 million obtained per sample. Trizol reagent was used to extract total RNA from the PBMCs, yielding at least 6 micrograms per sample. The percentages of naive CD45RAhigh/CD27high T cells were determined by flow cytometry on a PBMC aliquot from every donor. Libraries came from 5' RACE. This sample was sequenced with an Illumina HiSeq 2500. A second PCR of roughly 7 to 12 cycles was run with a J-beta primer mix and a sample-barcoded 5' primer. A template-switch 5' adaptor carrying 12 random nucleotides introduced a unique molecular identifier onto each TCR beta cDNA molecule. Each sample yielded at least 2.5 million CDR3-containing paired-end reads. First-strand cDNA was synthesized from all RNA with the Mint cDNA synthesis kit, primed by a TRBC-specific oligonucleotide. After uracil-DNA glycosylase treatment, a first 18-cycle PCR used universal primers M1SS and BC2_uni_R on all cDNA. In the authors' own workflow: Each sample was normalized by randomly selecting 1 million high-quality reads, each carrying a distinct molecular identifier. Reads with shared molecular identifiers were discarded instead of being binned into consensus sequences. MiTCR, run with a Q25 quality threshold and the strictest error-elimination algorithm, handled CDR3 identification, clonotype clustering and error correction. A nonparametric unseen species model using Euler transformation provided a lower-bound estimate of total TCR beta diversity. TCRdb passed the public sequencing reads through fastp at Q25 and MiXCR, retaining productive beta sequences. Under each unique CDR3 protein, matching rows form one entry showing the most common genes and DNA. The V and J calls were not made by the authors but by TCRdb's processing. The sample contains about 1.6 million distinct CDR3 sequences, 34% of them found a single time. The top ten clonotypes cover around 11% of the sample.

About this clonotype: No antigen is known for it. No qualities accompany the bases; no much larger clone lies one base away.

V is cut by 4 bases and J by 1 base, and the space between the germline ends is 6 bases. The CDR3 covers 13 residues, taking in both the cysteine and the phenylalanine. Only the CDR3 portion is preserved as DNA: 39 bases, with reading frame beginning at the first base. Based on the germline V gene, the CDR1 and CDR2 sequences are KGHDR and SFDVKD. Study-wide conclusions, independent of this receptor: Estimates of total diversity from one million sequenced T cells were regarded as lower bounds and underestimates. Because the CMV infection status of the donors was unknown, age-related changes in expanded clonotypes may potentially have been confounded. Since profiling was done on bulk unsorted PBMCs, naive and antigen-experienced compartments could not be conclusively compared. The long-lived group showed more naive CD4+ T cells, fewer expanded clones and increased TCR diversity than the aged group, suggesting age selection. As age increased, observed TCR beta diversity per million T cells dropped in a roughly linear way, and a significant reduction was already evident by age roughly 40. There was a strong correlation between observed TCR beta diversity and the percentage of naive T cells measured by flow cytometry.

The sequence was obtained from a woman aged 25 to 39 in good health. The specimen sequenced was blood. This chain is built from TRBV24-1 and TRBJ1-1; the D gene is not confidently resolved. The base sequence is TGTGCCACCAGTGAGGAATGGAACACTGAAGCTTTCTTT. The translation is CATSEEWNTEAFF.